This TCR beta chain was retrieved from a study of cytomegalovirus exposure and HLA in healthy donors. Overall study: The 120 or so validation repertoires, a later analysis reported, used the same platform as the approximately 650 first-cohort repertoires.

Trimming pared 10 bases from V and 8 bases from J, leaving 21 bases between. Per germline, CDR1 MDHEN and CDR2 SYDVKM. The CDR3 loop spans 14 amino acids. Some clones are missing from TCRdb's copy, which holds only in-frame ones; the method was immunoSEQ multiplex PCR. The sample lists roughly 130,000 clones; 80% to 90% were seen once. In the case of this clone: Its antigen is as yet unknown.

The donors formed part of the approximately 130-subject validation cohort, distinct from the roughly 730-subject first cohort. Study results and limitations: With high specificity and sensitivity, the classifier reportedly diagnosed cytomegalovirus status. For most TCR sequences rarity was the rule, although some public TCRs occurred in many donors.

The clonotype was recovered from a woman between 25 and 40 years old in good health and CMV-seropositive. The chain carries TRBV28 and TRBJ2-1, with D possibly TRBD2 on 6 matching bases. The specimen was PBMCs. This CDR3 is CAIDRGLTGDEQFF. CDR3 in DNA: TGTGCCATCGACCGGGGACTTACGGGCGATGAGCAGTTCTTC.